The 20 T cell receptor beta chains below come from one sample, sequenced in a study of T-cell reconstitution after alpha-beta-depleted transplantation in children. TCRbeta library preparation incorporated unique molecular identifiers. One entry per CDR3 protein results from TCRdb running MiXCR on the PCR reads. Among around 200,000 distinct CDR3 sequences listed, 7% to 9% were seen once. This sample comprised PBMCs, mostly from graft donor cells, obtained 360 days after TCRalphabeta/CD19-depleted stem cell transplant. Receptor source: a male patient between 2 and 10 years old who had a stem cell transplant for acute myeloid leukemia, so the T cells may come from the graft donor.

This chain connects TRBV5-1 to TRBJ2-1, with 8 positions matching TRBD2. The CDR3 has 16 amino acids. The germline V gene encodes CDR1 SGHRS and CDR2 YFSETQ. After removal of 0 bases from V and 0 bases from J, the junction contained 2 bases not matched to a gene. The CDR3 region is CASSLAGGSSYNEQFF. CDR3 sequence (DNA): TGCGCCAGCAGCTTGGCGGGGGGGAGCTCCTACAATGAGCAGTTCTTC.

There are a few counts of this clonotype. V and J are TRBV11-3 and TRBJ2-2, with 7 bases identical to TRBD1. The junction had 3 bases not matched to a gene; V was cut back by 5 bases and J by 0 bases. This CDR3 is 15 amino acids long. Germline V gene data show CDR1 as SGHNT and CDR2 as YENEEA. The CDR3 nucleotides are TGTGCCAGCAGCAGGGACAGTACGAACACCGGGGAGCTGTTTTTT. It yields the protein CASSRDSTNTGELFF.

This clonotype occurred a few times. The genes are TRBV20-1 and TRBJ2-7; 9 bases fit TRBD1. Germline V gene data show CDR1 as DFQATT and CDR2 as SNEGSKA (reference sequence). V trimming: 6 bases; J trimming: 3 bases; junction bases outside the gene matches: 12. The CDR3 totals 15 residues. This CDR3 reads CSAHRATGGFYEQYF. The CDR3, as DNA: TGCAGTGCCCACCGGGCGACAGGGGGTTTCTACGAGCAGTACTTC.

This clonotype has at least ten counts. CDR3 in DNA: TGCGCCAGCTCGACAATTCGCTCTGGGGCCAACGTCCTGACTTTC. Its protein is CASSTIRSGANVLTF. The chain carries TRBV5-1 and TRBJ2-6; D uncertain. CDR3 length equals 15 residues. V lost 7 bases, J lost 0 bases, and 11 bases lay in between. Germline V gene lookup returns CDR1 SGHRS and CDR2 YFSETQ.

The V gene is TRBV7-2, the J gene TRBJ2-7; 9 bases match TRBD2. The CDR3 is made up of 13 amino acids. The germline CDR1 and CDR2 sequences are SGHTA and FQGNSA. Trimming at V came to 6 bases and at J to 7 bases, leaving 7 bases not matched to a gene. The chain's CDR3 is CASRAGGRREQYF. In DNA form, the CDR3 reads TGTGCCAGCAGGGCGGGAGGGCGACGGGAGCAGTACTTC.

This clonotype was recorded at least ten times. The chain carries TRBV29-1 and TRBJ2-3; either TRBD1 or TRBD2 may fit D (5 bases each). This CDR3 has 13 amino acids. Germline V CDR1 and CDR2: SQVTM, ANQGSEA. V was trimmed by 8 bases and J by 2 bases, leaving 14 bases between them. The CDR3 sequence: CSSPGLATDTQYF. The CDR3 DNA reads TGCAGCTCCCCAGGGCTAGCCACAGATACGCAGTATTTT.

This clonotype was seen many times. The chain joins TRBV12-3 or TRBV12-4 to TRBJ2-1; the D is unclear. The V end lost 5 bases, the J end lost 8 bases, and 4 bases lay between the germline ends. The CDR3 consists of 10 residues. The CDR3 region has the DNA TGTGCCAGCAGTAGTGATGAGCAGTTCTTC. The encoded protein is CASSSDEQFF.

V usage is TRBV3-1 and J usage is TRBJ2-1; D is uncertain. The germline V and J ends were trimmed by 3 bases and 5 bases, with 5 bases remaining between them. The CDR3 is 12 amino acids. Germline lookup yields CDR1 LGHDT and CDR2 YNNKEL (reference sequence). CDR3 residues: CASSHTDNEQFF. The CDR3, as DNA: TGTGCCAGCAGCCATACGGACAATGAGCAGTTCTTC.

There are many counts of this clonotype. V usage is TRBV20-1 and J usage is TRBJ2-1, with TRBD2 matching over 11 bases. The CDR3 runs to 12 residues. V was pared by 6 bases and J by 8 bases, with 3 bases of the junction left unmatched. Germline loops: CDR1 DFQATT, CDR2 SNEGSKA (reference sequence). The DNA for the CDR3 is TGCAGTGCGACTAGCGGGAACCATGAGCAGTTCTTC. It yields the protein CSATSGNHEQFF.

At least ten counts were recorded for this clonotype. The V gene is TRBV10-3, the J gene TRBJ2-2; D might be TRBD1 (5 bases). V lost 2 bases, J lost 13 bases, and 11 bases lay in between. Germline loops: CDR1 ENHRY, CDR2 SYGVKD. CDR3 size: 12 residues. CDR3 coding DNA: TGTGCCATCAGTGAGACGACAGAGTCGCTGTTTTTT. Protein product: CAISETTESLFF.

A few counts support this clonotype. The chain uses TRBV11-1 and TRBJ2-2; D not resolved. Germline values: CDR1 SGHAT, CDR2 FQDESV (reference sequence). This CDR3 region has 21 residues. The germline V and J ends were trimmed by 5 bases and 6 bases, with 34 bases remaining between them. The CDR3 is CASSPPAIRQPDGLSPGELFF. The CDR3 DNA reads TGTGCCAGCAGCCCCCCGGCCATACGACAACCCGACGGCTTGAGTCCCGGGGAGCTGTTTTTT.

The chain is built from TRBV18 and TRBJ2-7, with 9 positions matching TRBD1. Trimming took 3 bases from V and 3 from J; bases not matched to a gene: 12. Germline CDR1 reads KGHSH; CDR2 reads LQKENI. The CDR3 totals 17 residues. This CDR3 reads CASSPFTGGGGLYEQYF. CDR3 bases: TGTGCCAGCTCACCCTTCACAGGGGGCGGGGGCCTCTACGAGCAGTACTTC. Complete variable domain (other parts from reference TRBV18 and TRBJ2-7): NAGVMQNPRHLVRRRGQEARLRCSPMKGHSHVYWYRQLPEEGLKFMVYLQKENIIDESGMPKERFSAEFPKEGPSILRIQQVVRGDSAAYFCASSPFTGGGGLYEQYFGPGTRLTVT.

This clonotype has at least ten counts. CDR3 in amino acids: CSVQGPEAFF. CDR3 sequence (DNA): TGCAGCGTTCAGGGACCGGAAGCTTTCTTT. This rearrangement joins TRBV29-1 to TRBJ1-1, with a weak D call TRBD1 (5 bases). The CDR3 runs to 10 residues. CDR1 and CDR2 from the germline V gene are SQVTM and ANQGSEA. V lost 5 bases and J 8 bases, leaving 9 bases between the germline ends.

This clonotype was seen a few times. V gene TRBV12-3 or TRBV12-4 combines with J gene TRBJ2-1; TRBD1 aligns across 9 bases. This CDR3 has 15 residues. Trimming cost V 6 bases and J 7 bases; bases outside gene matches: 10. The CDR3 protein is CASRSTGTGLNEQFF. The CDR3 DNA is TGTGCCAGCAGATCGACCGGGACAGGGCTTAATGAGCAGTTCTTC.

This clonotype was counted ten times or more. Mismatch with germline at one junction end may stem from a read error. The J gene is TRBJ2-7, the V gene TRBV20-1; 10 bases are shared with TRBD1. CDR1 DFQATT and CDR2 SNEGSKA come from the germline V gene (reference sequence). The CDR3 spans 13 residues. This CDR3 is CSARGQGVREQYF. In DNA form, the CDR3 reads TGCAGTGCCAGAGGACAGGGGGTGCGGGAGCAGTACTTC.

This clonotype was found a few times. This rearrangement joins TRBV7-2 to TRBJ2-3, with D tentatively TRBD2 (6 bases). V was trimmed by 7 bases and J by 2 bases, leaving 16 bases between them. CDR1 and CDR2 from the germline V gene are SGHTA and FQGNSA. The CDR3 consists of 15 residues. CDR3 sequence reads: CASTQSGLLTDTQYF. The CDR3 DNA reads TGTGCCAGCACCCAATCGGGACTTCTCACAGATACGCAGTATTTT.

This clonotype was picked up a small number of times. V and J are TRBV5-1 and TRBJ2-1; 12 bases map to TRBD2. J was trimmed by 7 bases and V by 0 bases; bases with no gene match: 11. Germline V CDR1 and CDR2: SGHRS, YFSETQ. The CDR3 runs 18 residues. CDR3 sequence: CASSLDTWTSGILNEQFF. In DNA, the CDR3 is TGCGCCAGCAGCTTGGATACTTGGACTAGCGGGATTCTAAATGAGCAGTTCTTC.

The J gene is TRBJ1-3, the V gene TRBV27; D gene uncertain. This CDR3 comprises 15 residues. The V gene lost 4 bases and the J gene lost 0 bases, with 10 bases spanning the gap. The germline gives CDR1 MNHEY, CDR2 SMNVEV (reference sequence). The DNA for the CDR3 is TGTGCCAGCAGTTCGACGGGCCTCTCTGGAAACACCATATATTTT. Protein sequence: CASSSTGLSGNTIYF.

This clonotype has a count of ten or more. This CDR3 reads CSASRSQTQTGELFF. The CDR3 region has the DNA TGCAGTGCTAGTCGTTCCCAAACACAGACCGGGGAGCTGTTTTTT. The genes are TRBV20-1 and TRBJ2-2; no clear D gene. CDR1 is DFQATT, CDR2 SNEGSKA, per germline (reference sequence). This CDR3 has 15 residues. With 3 bases removed from V and 5 bases from J, the gap between germline ends came to 16 bases.

The table lists this clonotype with many counts. The CDR3 DNA follows: TGTGCCAGCAGCCGGGGACTAGCGGGGGGTAGGGCGAATGAGCAGTTCTTC. Its protein product is CASSRGLAGGRANEQFF. The V gene is TRBV11-2, the J gene TRBJ2-1; the match to TRBD2 covers 15 bases. Trimming at V came to 5 bases and at J to 7 bases, leaving 9 bases not matched to a gene. CDR3 length: 17 residues. CDR1 SGHAT and CDR2 FQNNGV come from the germline V gene.